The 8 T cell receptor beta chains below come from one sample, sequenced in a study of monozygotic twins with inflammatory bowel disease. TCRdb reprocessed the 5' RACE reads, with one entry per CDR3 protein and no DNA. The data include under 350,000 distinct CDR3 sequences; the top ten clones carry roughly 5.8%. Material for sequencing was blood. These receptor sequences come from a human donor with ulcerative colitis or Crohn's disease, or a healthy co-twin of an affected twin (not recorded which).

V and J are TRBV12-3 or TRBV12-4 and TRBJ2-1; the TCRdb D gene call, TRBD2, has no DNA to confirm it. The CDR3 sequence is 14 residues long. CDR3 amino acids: CASSWRTSGHEQFF.

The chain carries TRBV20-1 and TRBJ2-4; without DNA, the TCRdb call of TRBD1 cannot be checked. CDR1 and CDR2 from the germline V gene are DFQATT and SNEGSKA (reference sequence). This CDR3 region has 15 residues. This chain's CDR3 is CSATPQTGTGSIQYF.

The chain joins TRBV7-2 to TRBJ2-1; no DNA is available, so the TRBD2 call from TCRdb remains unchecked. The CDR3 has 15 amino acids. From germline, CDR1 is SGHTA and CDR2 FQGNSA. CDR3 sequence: CASRSPSGGGNEQFF.

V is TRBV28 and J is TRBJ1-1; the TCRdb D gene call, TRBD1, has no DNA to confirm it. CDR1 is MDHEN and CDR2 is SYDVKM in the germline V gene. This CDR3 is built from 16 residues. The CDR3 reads CASGTFVWTKNTEAFF.

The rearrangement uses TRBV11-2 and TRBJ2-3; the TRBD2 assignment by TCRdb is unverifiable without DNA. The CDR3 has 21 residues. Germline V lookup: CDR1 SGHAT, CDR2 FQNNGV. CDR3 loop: CASSYRGLAGGLFPPADTQYF.

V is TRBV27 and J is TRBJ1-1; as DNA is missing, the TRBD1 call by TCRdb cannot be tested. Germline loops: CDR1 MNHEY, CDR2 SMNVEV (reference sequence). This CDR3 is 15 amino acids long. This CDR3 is CASSLRGSGLTEAFF.

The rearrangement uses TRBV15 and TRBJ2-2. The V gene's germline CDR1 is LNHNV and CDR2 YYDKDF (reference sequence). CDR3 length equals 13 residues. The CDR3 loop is CATSEVNTGELFF.

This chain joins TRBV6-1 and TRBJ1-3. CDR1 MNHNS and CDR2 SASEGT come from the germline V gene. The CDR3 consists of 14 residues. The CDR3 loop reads CASERPGPGNTIYF.